This is a list of T cell receptor beta chains from one sample in a study of patients and donors after allogeneic stem cell transplantation. TCRdb re-called the RT-PCR reads through MiXCR, storing one row per CDR3 protein. Among about 200,000 distinct CDR3 sequences listed, 35% to 45% were seen once. The specimen sequenced was blood, either unsorted or a sorted T cell fraction (not recorded which). These TCRs come from a human donor who was either an allogeneic HSCT recipient or a stem cell or donor lymphocyte infusion donor (not recorded which). It is not recorded whose cells these are; they may come from a transplant donor. Each CDR3 is given without its conserved first and last residue. Each record gives: J gene, clone size, V gene, CDR3 protein. Not every row has a clone size; where given, it reads once, few, many or a size class.

>TRBJ1-1|NA|TRBV7-6
ASTKRGDVEAF
>TRBJ1-5|NA|TRBV3-1
ASSQEGFQPQH
>TRBJ2-1|NA|TRBV5-1
ASSPSGGSYNEQF
>TRBJ1-6|NA|TRBV20-1
SAKFRSNSPLH
>TRBJ1-2|many|TRBV5-1
ASSRTQGWHYGYT
>TRBJ1-5|NA|TRBV4-1
ASSQDLRGPQPQH
>TRBJ1-5|NA|TRBV19
ASSQSTGANQPQH
>TRBJ1-2|NA|TRBV28
ASSLWGQNSNYGYT
>TRBJ1-1|NA|TRBV28
ASGDTLMNTEAF
>TRBJ1-1|NA|TRBV19
ASTLSGYRLNTEAF
>TRBJ2-1|few|TRBV10-3
AINRFGLDDNEQF
>TRBJ2-5|NA|TRBV11-1
ASIGTQETQY
>TRBJ1-6|NA|TRBV7-8
ASSSAHGKGTNSPLH
>TRBJ2-3|NA|TRBV5-6
ASSLWGRLTDTQY
>TRBJ1-1|NA|TRBV6-5
ASRVRRAGEAF
>TRBJ1-1|few|TRBV30
AWSVRLAEAVDTEAF
>TRBJ1-5|NA|TRBV4-1
ASSQGGTGHNQPQH
>TRBJ2-1|NA|TRBV9
ASSVGAGNEQF
>TRBJ1-2|NA|TRBV9
ASSGYRGLDYGYT
>TRBJ2-2|few|TRBV12-3/TRBV12-4
ASSLERGGTGELF
>TRBJ1-1|few|TRBV5-1
ASSSMFNGGNTEAF
>TRBJ1-2|NA|TRBV4-1
ASSQDSQGGGYT
>TRBJ2-4|NA|TRBV7-8
ASSLEKRQPRGENIQY
>TRBJ2-3|NA|TRBV7-2
ASSLAFGRDTQY
>TRBJ2-5|once|TRBV28
ASSLRLAGIQETQY
>TRBJ1-5|few|TRBV20-1
SANTPAEGNQPQH
>TRBJ2-4|NA|TRBV24-1
ATSDAGAGKNIQY
>TRBJ2-3|NA|TRBV7-9
ASRKGGGPSTDTQY
>TRBJ1-1|few|TRBV28
ASSLSGAGTEAF
>TRBJ2-2|NA|TRBV4-1
ASSRGGGLAGELF
>TRBJ1-5|few|TRBV27
ASQLKVGNQPQH
>TRBJ1-1|NA|TRBV27
ASSLSGTHEAF
>TRBJ2-1|NA|TRBV7-8
ASSSGVNEQF
>TRBJ2-3|NA|TRBV12-3/TRBV12-4
ASSFPQALGRQY
>TRBJ2-7|few|TRBV7-6
ASSNMGQGSYEQY
>TRBJ1-4|few|TRBV27
ASSGRVATNEKLF
>TRBJ1-5|once|TRBV5-1
ASSTGTEDQPQH
>TRBJ2-1|NA|TRBV4-2
ASSHQGGNYEQF
>TRBJ1-4|few|TRBV29-1
SAGTGANEKLF
>TRBJ2-2|once|TRBV28
ASDTLNTGELF
>TRBJ1-4|NA|TRBV25-1
ASLGPYNEKLF
>TRBJ1-5|NA|TRBV20-1
SVGENSNQPQH
>TRBJ1-6|NA|TRBV6-6
ASSYSNFGQSSYNSPLH
>TRBJ1-6|NA|TRBV12-3/TRBV12-4
ASSLETGAGNSPLH
>TRBJ1-2|NA|TRBV5-1
ASSPGTFPADYGYT